This TCR beta chain is drawn from a study of T cell responses to AZD1222 COVID-19 vaccine. Whole-study results and caveats: Repertoire sampling was restricted to post-peak T cell response timepoints.

The CDR3 extends over 14 amino acids. Germline V gene sequence: CDR1 MNHEY, CDR2 SVGAGI. The V gene lost 6 bases and the J gene lost 0 bases, with 10 bases spanning the gap. Details on this clone: Its antigen is as yet unknown.

The method was immunoSEQ multiplex PCR; TCRdb's version includes in-frame clones alone and lacks a portion of them. The repertoire consists of 110,000 to 150,000 clones, with approximately 90% occurring once and the leading ten covering about 3.8%. The sample here was peripheral blood, taken on day 0 of AZD1222 vaccination. The TCR sequence derives from an adult in good health. The chain has TRBV6-5 and TRBJ2-3, with D perhaps being TRBD1 or TRBD2 (5 bases each). CDR3 sequence: CASRRGDSTDTQYF. In DNA form, the CDR3 reads TGTGCCAGCAGGAGAGGGGATAGCACAGATACGCAGTATTTT.